Each of the 13 T cell receptor beta chains below was sequenced from the same sample in a study of radiotherapy plus CTLA-4 blockade in lung cancer. Clones were read by immunoSEQ multiplex PCR, and TCRdb kept only the in-frame ones, dropping some. The repertoire consists of 20,000 to 25,000 clones, with about three quarters occurring once and the leading ten covering about 3.7%. Sample: peripheral blood, taken from a patient treated with radiotherapy plus ipilimumab. These receptors came from a human donor with non-small cell lung cancer who had stable disease on radiotherapy plus ipilimumab.

V usage is TRBV25-1 and J usage is TRBJ2-1; 12 bases align to TRBD1. This CDR3 comprises 15 residues. Germline lookup yields CDR1 MGHDK and CDR2 SYGVNS. V lost 2 bases to trimming and J lost 7 bases; unmatched junction nucleotides: 3. As DNA, the CDR3 is TGTGCCAGCAGTGAAGGGACAGGGGGCAAGAATGAGCAGTTCTTC. Residues: CASSEGTGGKNEQFF.

This sequence joins TRBV7-6 and TRBJ2-2; D remains unclear. The germline V gene encodes CDR1 SGHVS and CDR2 FNYEAQ. The CDR3 has 12 amino acids. V was pared by 5 bases and J by 5 bases, with 6 bases between. The CDR3: CASSHRTGELFF. Written as DNA, the CDR3 is TGTGCCAGCAGCCACCGGACCGGGGAGCTGTTTTTT.

The chain recombines TRBV27 with TRBJ1-6; D is ambiguous. Germline V lookup: CDR1 MNHEY, CDR2 SMNVEV (reference sequence). The CDR3 has 13 residues. Trimming removed 4 bases at V and 7 bases at J, with 8 bases between. CDR3 nucleotide sequence: TGTGCCAGCAGTTCCTTCCTAAATTCACCCCTCCACTTT. The encoded protein is CASSSFLNSPLHF.

The rearrangement uses TRBV19 and TRBJ1-2, with D perhaps TRBD1 (6 bases). Trimming removed 0 bases from V and 5 bases from J, with 13 bases in between. CDR1 is LNHDA and CDR2 is SQIVND in the germline V gene (reference sequence). CDR3 length: 15 amino acids. The CDR3 reads CASSIETGGGYGYTF. CDR3 bases: TGTGCCAGTAGTATAGAGACAGGAGGCGGATATGGCTACACCTTC. The entire variable domain, with the rest obtained from reference TRBV19 and TRBJ1-2, is as follows: DGGITQSPKYLFRKEGQNVTLSCEQNLNHDAMYWYRQDPGQGLRLIYYSQIVNDFQKGDIAEGYSVSREKKESFPLTVTSAQKNPTAFYLCASSIETGGGYGYTFGSGTRLTVV.

The chain links TRBV12-5 to TRBJ2-1; 7 bases match TRBD2. The germline CDR1 and CDR2 sequences are LGHNT and FRNRAP. V was pared by 4 bases and J by 4 bases, with 25 bases of the junction left unmatched. This CDR3 has 21 residues. The CDR3 here is CASGSGTLRLSAGLRYNEQFF. In DNA form, the CDR3 reads TGTGCTAGTGGTTCAGGGACCCTTAGGCTTTCAGCGGGACTACGATACAATGAGCAGTTCTTC.

J is TRBJ2-3 and V is TRBV19; 10 nucleotides align to TRBD2. CDR3 length equals 16 residues. The V segment lost 3 bases and the J segment 2 bases; nucleotides outside the gene matches: 5. Looked up from germline, CDR1 is LNHDA and CDR2 is SQIVND (reference sequence). In nucleotides, the CDR3 is TGTGCCAGTAGTATTTCAGCGGGAGGGTCCACAGATACGCAGTATTTT. Translating gives CASSISAGGSTDTQYF.

This clone showed up just a few times. The chain couples TRBV7-9 to TRBJ1-3, with a weak D call TRBD1 (6 bases). V lost 5 bases, J lost 2 bases, and 13 bases lay in between. CDR1 is SEHNR, CDR2 FQNEAQ, per germline (reference sequence). There are 15 residues in the CDR3. The CDR3 here is CASSTSGEPGNTIYF. CDR3 sequence (DNA): TGTGCCAGCAGCACCTCAGGGGAGCCTGGAAACACCATATATTTT.

This clone was found once. The V call is TRBV7-2, the J call TRBJ2-5; either TRBD1 or TRBD2 may supply D (5 bases each). The V end was cut by 5 bases, the J end by 1 base, with 17 bases between. The CDR3 spans 16 residues. Germline CDR1 reads SGHTA; CDR2 reads FQGNSA. The CDR3: CASSVRGDPTQETQYF. CDR3 nucleotides: TGTGCCAGCAGCGTAAGAGGGGACCCCACCCAAGAGACCCAGTACTTC.

V gene TRBV7-2 combines with J gene TRBJ1-3; TRBD1 might be the D (5 bases). This CDR3 comprises 16 residues. The V gene lost 6 bases and the J gene lost 4 bases, with 19 bases spanning the gap. In germline, CDR1 is SGHTA, CDR2 FQGNSA. The CDR3 region is CASRLASGGLGNTIYF. The CDR3, as DNA: TGTGCCAGCAGACTAGCCTCGGGGGGTTTAGGAAACACCATATATTTT.

The V gene is TRBV23-1, the J gene TRBJ2-7; D is possibly TRBD2 (7 bases). TRBV23-1 qualifies as an ORF whose function is uncertain. This CDR3 comprises 17 residues. The V end was cut by 3 bases, the J end by 4 bases, with 22 bases between. This chain's CDR3 is CASSQVFGGLGSYEQYF. The CDR3 DNA follows: TGCGCCAGCAGTCAGGTTTTCGGGGGGCTCGGATCATACGAGCAGTACTTC.

The chain is built from TRBV19 and TRBJ1-5, with 10 bases that match TRBD1. Germline V lookup: CDR1 LNHDA, CDR2 SQIVND (reference sequence). Trimming at V came to 8 bases and at J to 3 bases, leaving 10 bases not matched to a gene. The CDR3 covers 16 residues. CDR3 residues: CASVELGQGTNQPQHF. Written as DNA, the CDR3 is TGTGCCAGTGTGGAGTTGGGACAGGGGACCAATCAGCCCCAGCATTTT. Full variable domain (outside the CDR3, taken from reference TRBV19 and TRBJ1-5): DGGITQSPKYLFRKEGQNVTLSCEQNLNHDAMYWYRQDPGQGLRLIYYSQIVNDFQKGDIAEGYSVSREKKESFPLTVTSAQKNPTAFYLCASVELGQGTNQPQHFGDGTRLSIL.

J is TRBJ1-5 and V is TRBV10-1; D gene uncertain. Per germline, CDR1 WNHNN and CDR2 SYGVQD (reference sequence). The CDR3 is 12 residues long. V was cut by 8 bases and J by 2 bases, with 7 bases left in between. CDR3 sequence (DNA): TGCGCCAGCTCTTTGGGCAATCAGCCCCAGCATTTT. It encodes CASSLGNQPQHF.

V usage is TRBV7-2 and J usage is TRBJ1-2, with a weak D call TRBD1 (6 bases). CDR1 SGHTA and CDR2 FQGNSA come from the germline V gene. Between the trimmed V and J ends, which lost 5 bases and 4 bases, there was a span of 17 bases. The CDR3 extends over 15 amino acids. CDR3: CASSPSRGRIYGYTF. The CDR3, as DNA: TGTGCCAGCAGCCCCTCCAGGGGTAGGATCTATGGCTACACCTTC.